This TCR beta chain was captured by sequencing in a study of naive and memory T cell subsets. Turning to this clonotype: Antigen unknown.

General study results and limits: TCR transcript changes with activation or differentiation may affect this RNA method.

TCR cDNA received a 3' ligated oligonucleotide that carried a UMI. Adult healthy volunteers gave 2.5 ml peripheral blood for whole-blood RNA. Cells were not sorted; total RNA input targeted roughly 1 to 1,100 ng. The SP2 primer and nested alpha and beta constant region primers amplified ligated cDNA in four rounds. For blood and skin samples, reverse transcription used TCR alpha and beta constant primers. TCRdb recomputed calls from the 5' RACE reads with MiXCR, one row per CDR3 protein. The sample includes approximately 52,000 distinct CDR3 sequences, around 5% seen only once; the top ten take roughly 0.8%. The V gene end was trimmed by 5 bases and the J gene end by 2 bases; junction bases not matched to a gene: 6. Germline CDR1 reads SQVTM; CDR2 reads ANQGSEA. This CDR3 region has 13 residues.

This receptor was obtained from a female donor in good health. V usage is TRBV29-1 and J usage is TRBJ2-7; 7 nucleotides line up with TRBD1. The CDR3 nucleotides read TGCAGCGTTAGTAGGGACAGTACCTACGAGCAGTACTTC. Protein: CSVSRDSTYEQYF.